The T cell receptor (beta chain) under discussion was sequenced for a study of Graves' ophthalmopathy and Graves' hyperthyroidism. The study amplified TCR beta CDR3 regions using RNA transcripts. The library came from an HTBI-primed first-round RT-PCR and a second-round multiplex PCR. MiXCR, applied by TCRdb to the multiplex PCR reads, yields one record per CDR3 protein. The repertoire has 150,000 or so distinct CDR3 sequences, around 40% of them found once; the top ten carry 8% to 9.5%. V was trimmed by 6 bases and J by 7 bases, leaving 12 bases between them. This CDR3 region has 12 residues. The germline CDR1 and CDR2 sequences are MNHEY and SVGEGT. This clonotype has ten or more counts.

The chain has TRBV6-2 or TRBV6-3 and TRBJ1-2; perhaps TRBD1 as D (6 bases). This clonotype was sampled from a man aged 30-40 years with Graves' ophthalmopathy. Sequencing used peripheral blood. The CDR3 loop is CASRETGFGYTF. For the CDR3, the DNA is TGTGCCAGCAGAGAAACAGGGTTTGGCTACACCTTC.